These 2 T cell receptor beta chains originate from one sample sequenced in a study of blood T cell repertoires in COVID-19. Assay: immunoSEQ multiplex PCR; the TCRdb copy retains only in-frame clones and omits some. The sample shows 110,000 to 150,000 clones, 70% to 85% of them seen only once. Sequences were obtained from PBMCs or T cells enriched from blood (not recorded which). These receptors were collected from a woman aged 18-35 years who had been exposed to COVID-19.

This clone has just one count. The chain joins TRBV6-5 to TRBJ1-6; D is undetermined. Germline CDR1 reads MNHEY; CDR2 reads SVGAGI. Trimming pared 7 bases from V and 4 bases from J, leaving 8 bases between. The CDR3 runs to 13 residues. The CDR3 DNA follows: TGTGCCAGCAATATTCAGTATAATTCACCCCTCCACTTT. This translates into CASNIQYNSPLHF.

This sequence joins TRBV12-3 or TRBV12-4 and TRBJ1-1, with 10 bases that match TRBD1. The CDR3 has 13 residues. The junction had 8 bases not matched to a gene; V was cut back by 6 bases and J by 10 bases. The CDR3 region has the DNA TGTGCCAGCAGCCTCCACGGGGACAGGGGAGCTTTCTTT. It codes for CASSLHGDRGAFF.